This T cell receptor beta chain was retrieved from a study of T cell responses to AZD1222 COVID-19 vaccine. Study-wide results and limits: Donors, mostly white British, included more females; clonal diversity was possibly underestimated. Of spike-specific TCRs, nearly half reportedly target regions left unmutated in variants. Just 5 or 6 AZD1222 recipients tested seropositive at baseline.

TCRdb's table, derived via immunoSEQ multiplex PCR, lists solely in-frame clones and lacks some. The repertoire holds about 120,000 clones, with about 94% as singletons. Details on this clone: Its specificity is not known.

The receptor's source is an adult who received the AZD1222 COVID-19 vaccine. The input for sequencing was peripheral blood, taken 28 days after the second AZD1222 dose.

CDR3 nucleotide sequence: TGTGCCAGCAGCGTTAGTGGCCAGGGGCGCACTGAAGCTTTCTTT. It yields the protein CASSVSGQGRTEAFF. The chain has TRBV6-2 or TRBV6-3 and TRBJ1-1; maybe TRBD1 (6 bases). Germline values: CDR1 MNHEY, CDR2 SVGEGT. The CDR3 covers 15 residues. V lost 6 bases, J lost 4 bases, and 18 bases lay in between.